One sample yielded the 4 T cell receptor beta chains listed below, sequenced in a study of blood T cell repertoires in COVID-19. Data came from immunoSEQ multiplex PCR; TCRdb stores just in-frame clones and leaves some out. The sample holds 100,000 or so clones; 80% to 90% are singletons and the top ten take around a tenth. Material: peripheral blood. These receptors were collected from a woman aged 25-40 years with acute or convalescent COVID-19.

The chain has TRBV14 and TRBJ1-4; D not resolved. Trimming took 0 bases from V and 10 from J, leaving 15 bases between them. The CDR3 consists of 15 residues. Germline V gene data show CDR1 as SGHDN and CDR2 as FVKESK. Here the CDR3 DNA reads TGTGCCAGCAGCCAAGATACCCCTCACCCGGGAAAACTGTTTTTT. Translation gives CASSQDTPHPGKLFF.

The chain carries TRBV11-2 and TRBJ2-4, with D tentatively TRBD2 (5 bases). Germline CDR1 is SGHAT and CDR2 is FQNNGV. The CDR3 length is 15 residues. The V end lost 6 bases, the J end lost 6 bases, and 18 bases lay between the germline ends. CDR3 amino acids: CASSLGYGRGNIQYF. As DNA, the CDR3 is TGTGCCAGCAGTTTGGGCTACGGACGGGGAAACATTCAGTACTTC.

The chain has TRBV28 and TRBJ1-6; D is uncertain. The CDR3 has 15 residues. The V end lost 6 bases, the J end lost 4 bases, and 13 bases lay between the germline ends. Germline loops: CDR1 MDHEN, CDR2 SYDVKM. CDR3: CASRGSEGYNSPLHF. The DNA for the CDR3 is TGTGCCAGCAGGGGCTCGGAAGGTTATAATTCACCCCTCCACTTT.

In its sample, this clone is medium-sized. The V call is TRBV7-2, the J call TRBJ2-3, with TRBD2 identical over 7 bases. This CDR3 has 14 residues. V was pared by 3 bases and J by 2 bases, with 2 bases of the junction left unmatched. The germline V gene encodes CDR1 SGHTA and CDR2 FQGNSA. CDR3 protein: CASSLGGFTDTQYF. In nucleotides, the CDR3 is TGTGCCAGCAGCTTGGGGGGGTTCACAGATACGCAGTATTTT.